The 25 T cell receptor beta chains given below trace back to one sample, sequenced in a study of T cell responses to AZD1222 COVID-19 vaccine. Some clones are missing from TCRdb's copy, which holds only in-frame ones; the method was immunoSEQ multiplex PCR. The repertoire holds roughly 85,000 clones, with roughly 90% as singletons. The starting material was peripheral blood, obtained on day 0 of AZD1222 vaccination. The receptors were gathered from an adult in good health.

This chain connects TRBV7-2 to TRBJ2-1; D assignment may be TRBD1 or TRBD2 (6 bases each). Germline V gene data show CDR1 as SGHTA and CDR2 as FQGNSA. The germline V and J ends were trimmed by 3 bases and 3 bases, with 21 bases remaining between them. The CDR3 spans 18 residues. The CDR3 here is CASSFPGAGARVYNEQFF. The CDR3, as DNA: TGTGCCAGCAGCTTCCCGGGGGCAGGGGCCAGAGTCTACAATGAGCAGTTCTTC.

Written as DNA, the CDR3 is TGTGCCAGCAGCCGACGGACTGAAGCTTTCTTT. Translating it yields CASSRRTEAFF. V is TRBV28 and J is TRBJ1-1; D not certain. The V and J ends lost 6 bases and 5 bases respectively, with 7 bases between them. Germline V gene sequence: CDR1 MDHEN, CDR2 SYDVKM. This CDR3 is 11 amino acids long.

The J gene is TRBJ2-1, the V gene TRBV4-3; 13 bases line up with TRBD2. The CDR3 consists of 20 residues. Germline V gene lookup returns CDR1 LGHNA and CDR2 YSLEER. The V segment lost 1 base and the J segment 5 bases; nucleotides outside the gene matches: 14. CDR3 sequence: CASSQGGLIPLAGGNNEQFF. The CDR3 coding sequence is TGCGCCAGCAGCCAAGGTGGACTCATTCCACTAGCGGGAGGGAACAATGAGCAGTTCTTC.

The chain has TRBV9 and TRBJ1-3; the D is unclear. Germline assignment: CDR1 SGDLS and CDR2 YYNGEE. The V and J ends lost 4 bases and 0 bases respectively, with 8 bases between them. The CDR3 consists of 14 residues. The CDR3 coding sequence is TGTGCCAGCAGCCGGGAGAGCTCTGGAAACACCATATATTTT. This encodes CASSRESSGNTIYF.

The J gene is TRBJ2-1, the V gene TRBV9; 9 bases line up with TRBD2. After removal of 1 base from V and 15 bases from J, the junction contained 11 bases not matched to a gene. Germline values: CDR1 SGDLS, CDR2 YYNGEE. There are 14 residues in the CDR3. CDR3 coding DNA: TGTGCCAGCAGCGTACTTGCGGGCGGGAGGGCCCGGTTCTTC. Protein: CASSVLAGGRARFF.

The chain joins TRBV5-4 to TRBJ2-1; D is possibly TRBD1 (6 bases). The CDR3 sequence is 14 residues long. The germline V gene encodes CDR1 SGHNT and CDR2 YYREEE (reference sequence). With 1 base removed from V and 5 bases from J, the gap between germline ends came to 10 bases. The chain's CDR3 is CASSLWGLHNEQFF. CDR3 bases: TGTGCCAGCAGCTTGTGGGGGCTCCACAATGAGCAGTTCTTC.

V is TRBV9 and J is TRBJ2-7; D call uncertain. Germline V CDR1 and CDR2: SGDLS, YYNGEE. The CDR3 runs 14 residues. The ends were cut back, 1 base at V and 2 bases at J, with 10 bases in the middle. DNA of the CDR3: TGTGCCAGCAGCGTATCTGGTGACACCTACGAGCAGTACTTC. It yields the protein CASSVSGDTYEQYF.

This clone came up a few times. V is TRBV5-6 and J is TRBJ2-7, with TRBD2 matching 13 bases. V lost 4 bases to trimming and J lost 7 bases; unmatched junction nucleotides: 8. The CDR3 is made up of 15 amino acids. Germline assignment: CDR1 SGHDT and CDR2 YYEEEE. This chain's CDR3 is CASSPGTSGVLEQYF. The CDR3 region has the DNA TGTGCCAGCAGCCCCGGGACTAGCGGGGTCTTGGAGCAGTACTTC.

The gene calls are TRBV7-9 and TRBJ2-3, with D perhaps TRBD1 (6 bases). Germline V lookup: CDR1 SEHNR, CDR2 FQNEAQ (reference sequence). V was shortened by 5 bases and J by 3 bases, with 6 bases between the two germline ends. The CDR3 loop spans 12 amino acids. In DNA form, the CDR3 reads TGTGCCAGCAGCCAGGGGACAGATACGCAGTATTTT. This codes for CASSQGTDTQYF. The complete variable domain, with remaining parts taken from reference TRBV7-9 and TRBJ2-3, reads DTGVSQNPRHKITKRGQNVTFRCDPISEHNRLYWYRQTLGQGPEFLTYFQNEAQLEKSRLLSDRFSAERPKGSFSTLEIQRTEQGDSAMYLCASSQGTDTQYFGPGTRLTVL.

The chain uses TRBV24-1 and TRBJ2-6; D ambiguous. CDR3 length: 17 residues. Trimming removed 5 bases from V and 1 base from J, with 14 bases in between. The V gene's germline CDR1 is KGHDR and CDR2 SFDVKD. CDR3 region: CATSAVDGMSGANVLTF. CDR3 in DNA: TGTGCCACCAGTGCCGTCGATGGAATGTCTGGGGCCAACGTCCTGACTTTC.

The chain has TRBV20-1 and TRBJ1-4; no reliable D call. The CDR3 is 10 amino acids. V gave up 7 bases and J gave up 6 bases, with 6 bases separating them. The germline V gene has CDR1 DFQATT and CDR2 SNEGSKA (reference sequence). The CDR3 loop is CSDPDEKLFF. DNA of the CDR3: TGCAGTGACCCGGATGAAAAACTGTTTTTT.

This chain links TRBV24-1 with TRBJ2-2; perhaps TRBD1 as D (7 bases). The V and J ends lost 0 bases and 7 bases respectively, with 14 bases between them. This CDR3 spans 16 amino acids. Germline values: CDR1 KGHDR, CDR2 SFDVKD. The chain's CDR3 is CATSDLRQGGNGELFF. CDR3 sequence (DNA): TGTGCCACCAGTGATTTGAGACAGGGAGGAAACGGGGAGCTGTTTTTT.

V is TRBV5-1 and J is TRBJ2-1, with D possibly being TRBD2 (6 bases). This CDR3 is built from 15 residues. The V end lost 1 base, the J end lost 2 bases, and 10 bases lay between the germline ends. Per the germline V gene, CDR1 is SGHRS and CDR2 is YFSETQ. CDR3 residues: CASSLRGATYNEQFF. The CDR3 bases are TGCGCCAGCAGCTTGCGCGGGGCCACCTACAATGAGCAGTTCTTC.

The gene calls are TRBV4-3 and TRBJ1-1, with unresolved D. The CDR3 loop spans 12 amino acids. Germline CDR1 is LGHNA and CDR2 is YSLEER. Trimming stripped 0 bases from V and 5 bases from J, with 4 bases between. The CDR3 region has the DNA TGCGCCAGCAGCCAAGACGGGACTGAAGCTTTCTTT. The encoded protein is CASSQDGTEAFF.

The CDR3 loop reads CASSLLGVQNYGYTF. Written as DNA, the CDR3 is TGTGCCAGCAGTTTATTGGGGGTTCAGAACTATGGCTACACCTTC. The chain recombines TRBV28 with TRBJ1-2; the D gene is possibly TRBD1 (5 bases). Between the trimmed V and J ends, which lost 1 base and 2 bases, there was a span of 11 bases. CDR1 MDHEN and CDR2 SYDVKM come from the germline V gene. The CDR3 has 15 residues.

The rearrangement uses TRBV7-6 and TRBJ2-2, with TRBD2 matching over 10 bases. Germline V gene data show CDR1 as SGHVS and CDR2 as FNYEAQ. The CDR3 length is 17 residues. With V trimmed by 0 bases and J by 5 bases, 6 bases remained unmatched. The chain's CDR3 is CASSLASLAGVTGELFF. CDR3 nucleotides: TGTGCCAGCAGCTTAGCTTCCCTAGCGGGGGTAACCGGGGAGCTGTTTTTT.

The chain uses TRBV7-8 and TRBJ1-1; unclear D gene. CDR1 is SGHVS and CDR2 is FQNEAQ in the germline V gene. V was trimmed by 3 bases and J by 5 bases, leaving 13 bases between them. This CDR3 spans 14 amino acids. The CDR3 region has the DNA TGTGCCAGCAGCTTTTTCCAGATCGGAACTGAAGCTTTCTTT. It specifies CASSFFQIGTEAFF.

The chain employs TRBV18 and TRBJ2-7; D ambiguous. Germline CDR1 and CDR2: KGHSH and LQKENI. V lost 6 bases, J lost 0 bases, and 15 bases lay in between. The CDR3 contains 15 residues. CDR3 loop: CASSGKDARSYEQYF. CDR3 in DNA: TGTGCCAGCTCCGGAAAAGACGCCCGCTCCTACGAGCAGTACTTC.

V and J are TRBV3-1 (or the pseudogene TRBV3-2) and TRBJ1-2; D is uncertain. Trimming removed 1 base at V and 4 bases at J, with 10 bases between. The CDR3 contains 14 residues. The germline V gene has CDR1 LGHDT and CDR2 YNNKEL (reference sequence). The chain's CDR3 is CASSQGDPGYGYTF. CDR3 bases: TGTGCCAGCAGCCAAGGAGATCCCGGCTATGGCTACACCTTC.

This sequence joins TRBV6-5 and TRBJ1-5, with TRBD1 matching 8 bases. This CDR3 has 15 residues. Germline CDR1 is MNHEY and CDR2 is SVGAGI. V shed 6 bases, J shed 6 bases, and the junction held 10 bases outside the gene matches. CDR3 bases: TGTGCCAGCAGAACCGGGACAGGTAGGACTCAGCCCCAGCATTTT. It specifies CASRTGTGRTQPQHF.

The chain employs TRBV4-3 and TRBJ1-5, with a possible D match to TRBD1 (5 bases). CDR1 and CDR2 from the germline V gene are LGHNA and YSLEER. CDR3 size: 14 residues. The V gene lost 1 base and the J gene lost 4 bases, with 8 bases spanning the gap. The CDR3 is CASSQATDNQPQHF. DNA for the CDR3: TGCGCCAGCAGCCAAGCGACAGATAATCAGCCCCAGCATTTT.

This chain uses TRBV28 with TRBJ2-5, with 8 bases lining up with TRBD2. CDR1 is MDHEN and CDR2 is SYDVKM in the germline V gene. V shed 10 bases and J 2 bases; nucleotides not matched to a gene: 12. The CDR3 totals 15 residues. The CDR3 DNA sequence: TGTGCCATCTCGGGGAGCGGGGGATCACAAGAGACCCAGTACTTC. It translates to CAISGSGGSQETQYF.

This clone was counted once. The sample holds other DNA sequences that translate to the same CDR3. This chain joins TRBV7-9 and TRBJ1-2, with D unresolved. Per germline, CDR1 SEHNR and CDR2 FQNEAQ (reference sequence). The CDR3 is made up of 13 amino acids. Trimming shortened V by 5 bases and J by 5 bases, and 12 bases separated the two germline ends. The CDR3 sequence: CASSPAAGYGYTF. The CDR3 nucleotides read TGTGCCAGCAGCCCTGCGGCGGGGTATGGCTACACCTTC.

V usage is TRBV10-3 and J usage is TRBJ1-6; possibly TRBD1 for D (5 bases). V was cut by 6 bases and J by 6 bases, with 9 bases left in between. Per the germline V gene, CDR1 is ENHRY and CDR2 is SYGVKD. CDR3 length: 13 amino acids. CDR3 in amino acids: CAISWQGNSPLHF. The CDR3 nucleotides are TGTGCCATCAGCTGGCAGGGTAATTCACCCCTCCACTTT.

J is TRBJ1-5 and V is TRBV6-5; D gene unclear. The CDR3 runs to 12 residues. V gave up 5 bases and J gave up 9 bases, with 11 bases separating them. Per the germline V gene, CDR1 is MNHEY and CDR2 is SVGAGI. Here the CDR3 reads CASSPQALPQHF. The CDR3, as DNA: TGTGCCAGCAGTCCGCAGGCTTTGCCCCAGCATTTT.